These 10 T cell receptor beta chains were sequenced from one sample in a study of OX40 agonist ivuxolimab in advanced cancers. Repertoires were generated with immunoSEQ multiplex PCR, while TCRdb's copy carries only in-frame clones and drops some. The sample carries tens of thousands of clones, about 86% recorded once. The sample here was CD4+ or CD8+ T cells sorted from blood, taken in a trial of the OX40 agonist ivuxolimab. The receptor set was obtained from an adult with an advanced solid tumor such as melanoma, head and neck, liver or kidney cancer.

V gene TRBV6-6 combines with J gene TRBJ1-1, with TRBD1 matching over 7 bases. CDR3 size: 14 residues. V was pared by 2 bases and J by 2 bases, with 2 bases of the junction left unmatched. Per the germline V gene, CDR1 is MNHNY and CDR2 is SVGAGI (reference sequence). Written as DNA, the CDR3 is TGTGCCAGCAGTTACGACAGGGCCAACACTGAAGCTTTCTTT. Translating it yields CASSYDRANTEAFF.

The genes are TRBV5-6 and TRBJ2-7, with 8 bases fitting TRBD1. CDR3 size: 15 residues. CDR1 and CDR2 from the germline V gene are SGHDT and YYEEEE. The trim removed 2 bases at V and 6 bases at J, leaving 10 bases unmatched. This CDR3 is CASSFGAGGGGEQYF. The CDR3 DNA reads TGTGCCAGCAGCTTTGGAGCAGGGGGCGGAGGCGAGCAGTACTTC. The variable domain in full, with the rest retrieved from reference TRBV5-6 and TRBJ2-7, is DAGVTQSPTHLIKTRGQQVTLRCSPKSGHDTVSWYQQALGQGPQFIFQYYEEEERQRGNFPDRFSGHQFPNYSSELNVNALLLGDSALYLCASSFGAGGGGEQYFGPGTRLTVT.

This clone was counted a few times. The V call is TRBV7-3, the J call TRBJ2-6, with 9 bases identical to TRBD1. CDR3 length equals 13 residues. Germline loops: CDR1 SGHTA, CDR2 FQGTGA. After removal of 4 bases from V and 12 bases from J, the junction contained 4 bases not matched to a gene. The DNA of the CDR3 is TGTGCCAGCAGCTCGGACAGGGGTGGCGTCCTGACTTTC. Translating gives CASSSDRGGVLTF.

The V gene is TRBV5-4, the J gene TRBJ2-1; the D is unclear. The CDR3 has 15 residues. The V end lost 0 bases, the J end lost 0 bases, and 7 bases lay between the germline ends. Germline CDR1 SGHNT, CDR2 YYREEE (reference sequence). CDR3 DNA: TGTGCCAGCAGCTTGGAACTGAGCTCCTACAATGAGCAGTTCTTC. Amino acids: CASSLELSSYNEQFF.

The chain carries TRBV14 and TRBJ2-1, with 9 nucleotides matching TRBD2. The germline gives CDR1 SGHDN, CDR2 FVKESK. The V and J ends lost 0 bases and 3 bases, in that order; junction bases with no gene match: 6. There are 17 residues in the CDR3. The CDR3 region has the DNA TGTGCCAGCAGCCAAGATCCCGGACTAGCGTTCTACAATGAGCAGTTCTTC. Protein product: CASSQDPGLAFYNEQFF.

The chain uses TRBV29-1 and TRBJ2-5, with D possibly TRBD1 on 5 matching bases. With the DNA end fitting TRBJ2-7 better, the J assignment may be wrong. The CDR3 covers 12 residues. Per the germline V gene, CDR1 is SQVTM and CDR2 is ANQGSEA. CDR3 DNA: TGCCGCCCCGGACAATTTTGGACCGAGCAGTACTTC. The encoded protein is CRPGQFWTEQYF.

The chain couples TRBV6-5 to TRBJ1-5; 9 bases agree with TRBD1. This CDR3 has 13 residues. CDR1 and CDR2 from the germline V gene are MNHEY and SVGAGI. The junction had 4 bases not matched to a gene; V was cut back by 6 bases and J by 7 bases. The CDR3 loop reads CASSTGQGQPQHF. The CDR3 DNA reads TGTGCCAGCAGCACCGGACAGGGGCAGCCCCAGCATTTT.

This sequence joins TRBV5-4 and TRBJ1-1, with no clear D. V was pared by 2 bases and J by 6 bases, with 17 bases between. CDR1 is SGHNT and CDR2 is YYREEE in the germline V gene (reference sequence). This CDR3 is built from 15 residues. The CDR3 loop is CASSFLGSAEPEAFF. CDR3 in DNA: TGTGCCAGCAGCTTCTTGGGATCGGCGGAGCCTGAAGCTTTCTTT.

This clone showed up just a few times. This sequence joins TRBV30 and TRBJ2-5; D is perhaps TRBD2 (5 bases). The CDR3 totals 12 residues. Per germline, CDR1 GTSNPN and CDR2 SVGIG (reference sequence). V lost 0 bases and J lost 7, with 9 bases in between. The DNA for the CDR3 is TGTGCCTGGAGTGTACTTGGAGGGACCCAGTACTTC. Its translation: CAWSVLGGTQYF.

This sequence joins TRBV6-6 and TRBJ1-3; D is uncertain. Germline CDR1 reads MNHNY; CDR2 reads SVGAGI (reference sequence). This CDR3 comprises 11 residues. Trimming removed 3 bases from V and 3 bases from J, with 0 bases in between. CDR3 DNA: TGTGCCAGCAGTTATGGAAACACCATATATTTT. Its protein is CASSYGNTIYF.